This T cell receptor (beta chain) was sequenced during a study of Tregs in tolerant kidney transplant recipients. Unstimulated regulatory T cells (CD4+CD25+CD127-), CD4+CD25- non-regulatory cells, CD4 and CD8 cells were FACS-sorted from thawed PBMCs. Clones were read by immunoSEQ multiplex PCR, and TCRdb kept only the in-frame ones, dropping some. The sample has some 250,000 clones; about 80% are singletons. Trimming took off 0 bases at V and 7 bases at J, with 9 bases between the two ends. Germline CDR1 reads MNHEY; CDR2 reads SVGAGI. CDR3 size: 13 residues. This sequence was found in a human donor in good health. The source material was CD4+ T cells from blood. The chain is built from TRBV6-5 and TRBJ1-2; the D gene is possibly TRBD1 (5 bases). CDR3 coding DNA: TGTGCCAGCAGTTACTCGAGTGGGGCTGGCTACACCTTC. This gives the protein CASSYSSGAGYTF.